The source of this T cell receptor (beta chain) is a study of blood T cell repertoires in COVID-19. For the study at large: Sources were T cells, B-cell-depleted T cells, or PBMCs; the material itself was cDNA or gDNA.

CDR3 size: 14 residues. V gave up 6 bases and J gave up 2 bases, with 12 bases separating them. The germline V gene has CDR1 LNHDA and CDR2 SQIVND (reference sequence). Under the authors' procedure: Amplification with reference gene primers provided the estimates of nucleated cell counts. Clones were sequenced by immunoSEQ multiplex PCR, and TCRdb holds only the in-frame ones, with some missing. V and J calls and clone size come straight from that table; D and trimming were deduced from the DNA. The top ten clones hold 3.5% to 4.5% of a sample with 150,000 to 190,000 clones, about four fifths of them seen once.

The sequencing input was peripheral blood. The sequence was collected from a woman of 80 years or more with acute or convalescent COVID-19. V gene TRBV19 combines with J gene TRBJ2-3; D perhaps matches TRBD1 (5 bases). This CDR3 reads CASREGANTDTQYF. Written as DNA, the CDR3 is TGTGCCAGTAGGGAAGGGGCTAACACAGATACGCAGTATTTT.